Each of the 2 T cell receptor beta chains below was sequenced from the same sample in a study of identical twins. MiXCR, applied by TCRdb to the 5' RACE reads, yields one record per CDR3 protein. The table includes 750,000 to 950,000 distinct CDR3 sequences, about 12% detected once. These data also featured in a second study, about yellow fever vaccine responses in identical twins.

The specimen was PBMCs. The receptors here all came from a young woman in good health.

The table lists this clonotype with many counts. V and J are TRBV12-3 or TRBV12-4 and TRBJ1-5; D may be TRBD1 (5 bases). CDR3 size: 15 residues. Trimming left V 3 bases short and J 0 bases short, with 9 bases between. CDR3 loop: CASSFGAASNQPQHF. CDR3 nucleotides: TGTGCCAGCAGTTTCGGGGCAGCTAGCAATCAGCCCCAGCATTTT.

J is TRBJ2-1 and V is TRBV12-3 or TRBV12-4; tentatively, D is TRBD1 (6 bases). CDR3 length: 15 amino acids. Between the trimmed V and J ends, which lost 6 bases and 5 bases, there was a span of 17 bases. For the CDR3, the DNA is TGTGCCAGCAGCCCTAGGGGGAACCCAAACAATGAGCAGTTCTTC. It specifies CASSPRGNPNNEQFF.